This T cell receptor beta chain came from a study of CD8+ T cells in alopecia areata. Study summary: Each of the treated patients was given oral tofacitinib, 5 to 10 mg twice daily, for moderate-to-severe alopecia areata.

The treatment denotes: oral pan-JAK inhibitor, 5-10 mg twice daily. Alopecia areata patients provided lesional scalp punch biopsies and peripheral blood, both collected for the study. Sequencing relied on a cDNA template that was reverse transcribed from extracted RNA. Data came from immunoSEQ multiplex PCR; TCRdb stores just in-frame clones and leaves some out. This table holds 200,000 to 250,000 clones, less than 75% found once. Germline CDR1 and CDR2: GTSNPN and SVGIG (reference sequence). V was clipped by 3 bases and J by 7 bases; unmatched bases: 8. The CDR3 length is 14 residues. Sequenced here: CD4+ T cells sorted from blood, sampled at week 4, from a patient treated with tofacitinib. The chain recombines TRBV30 with TRBJ2-3; 9 bases align to TRBD1. The TCR comes from a human donor with alopecia areata. The DNA for the CDR3 is TGTGCCTGGAGCCCCGGGACAGGGCCGTATACGCAGTATTTT. Translated, it gives CAWSPGTGPYTQYF.